This T cell receptor beta chain was identified during a study of T cell responses to AZD1222 COVID-19 vaccine. Findings and limits, study-wide: Possibly, clonal diversity was underestimated; donors were largely white British and included more females.

Profiling relied on immunoSEQ multiplex PCR, and the TCRdb table lists in-frame clones only, not all of them. The sample has approximately 71,000 clones; around 80% are singletons. This clone was found a few times. Its antigen is unknown. CDR1 and CDR2 from the germline V gene are LGHNA and YSLEER. CDR3 length: 16 residues. The ends were cut back, 0 bases at V and 0 bases at J, with 6 bases in the middle. The starting material was peripheral blood, obtained on day 0 of AZD1222 vaccination. This receptor was identified in an adult in good health. The chain links TRBV4-3 to TRBJ2-6, with D tentatively TRBD1 (5 bases). In DNA, the CDR3 is TGCGCCAGCAGCCAAGAAGACAGCTCTGGGGCCAACGTCCTGACTTTC. This encodes CASSQEDSSGANVLTF.